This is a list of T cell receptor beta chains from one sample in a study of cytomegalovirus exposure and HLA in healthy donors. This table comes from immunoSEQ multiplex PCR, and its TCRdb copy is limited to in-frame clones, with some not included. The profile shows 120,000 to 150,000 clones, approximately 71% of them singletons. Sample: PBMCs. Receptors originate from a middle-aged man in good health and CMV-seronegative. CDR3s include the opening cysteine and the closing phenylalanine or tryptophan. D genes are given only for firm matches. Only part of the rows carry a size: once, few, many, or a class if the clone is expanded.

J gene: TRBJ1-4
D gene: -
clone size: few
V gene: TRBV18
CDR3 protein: CASSRSGQEKLFF
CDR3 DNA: TGTGCCAGCTCACGCAGCGGCCAGGAAAAACTGTTTTTT

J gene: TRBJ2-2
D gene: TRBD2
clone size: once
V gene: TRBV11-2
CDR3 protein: CASSGLAGNGELFF
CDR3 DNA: TGTGCCAGCAGCGGACTAGCGGGGAACGGGGAGCTGTTTTTT

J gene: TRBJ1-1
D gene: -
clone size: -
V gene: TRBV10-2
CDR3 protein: CASSVGGADTEAFF
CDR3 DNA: TGCGCCAGCAGTGTTGGGGGCGCGGACACTGAAGCTTTCTTT

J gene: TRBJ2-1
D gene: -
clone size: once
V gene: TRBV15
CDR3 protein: CATSRRGSYNEQFF
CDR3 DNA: TGTGCCACCAGCAGACGGGGCTCCTACAATGAGCAGTTCTTC

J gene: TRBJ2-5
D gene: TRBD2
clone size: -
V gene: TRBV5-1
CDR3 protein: CASSFRTSGGASLETQYF
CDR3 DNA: TGCGCCAGCAGCTTTCGGACTAGCGGGGGGGCCTCGTTGGAGACCCAGTACTTC

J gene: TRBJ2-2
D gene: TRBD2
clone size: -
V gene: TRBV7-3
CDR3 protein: CASRTRTSGDIGELFF
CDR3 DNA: TGTGCCAGCAGGACCCGGACTAGCGGGGACATCGGGGAGCTGTTTTTT

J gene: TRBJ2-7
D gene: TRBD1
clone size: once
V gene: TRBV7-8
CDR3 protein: CASSQGQATYEQYF
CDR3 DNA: TGTGCCAGCAGCCAGGGACAGGCCACCTACGAGCAGTACTTC

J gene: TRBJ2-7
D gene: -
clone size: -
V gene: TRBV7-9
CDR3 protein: CASSFWTEVTYEQYF
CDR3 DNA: TGTGCCAGCAGCTTCTGGACGGAGGTGACCTACGAGCAGTACTTC

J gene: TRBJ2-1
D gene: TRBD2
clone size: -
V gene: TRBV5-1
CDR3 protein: CASSLGRLAGFSYNEQFF
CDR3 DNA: TGCGCCAGCAGCTTGGGGCGACTAGCGGGGTTCTCCTACAATGAGCAGTTCTTC

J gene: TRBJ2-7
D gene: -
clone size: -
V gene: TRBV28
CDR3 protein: CASRESYEQYF
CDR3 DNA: TGTGCCAGCCGGGAGTCCTACGAGCAGTACTTC

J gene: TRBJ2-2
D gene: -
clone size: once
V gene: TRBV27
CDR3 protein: CASTQTLTNTGELFF
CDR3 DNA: TGTGCCAGCACTCAAACCCTTACGAACACCGGGGAGCTGTTTTTC

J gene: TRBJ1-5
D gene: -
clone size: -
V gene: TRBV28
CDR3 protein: CASSSTQGNQPQHF
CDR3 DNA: TGTGCCAGCAGCTCTACCCAGGGGAATCAGCCCCAGCATTTT

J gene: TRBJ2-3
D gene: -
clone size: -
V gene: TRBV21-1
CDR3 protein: CASHLGGNPPDTQYF
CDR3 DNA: TGTGCCAGCCACCTCGGAGGGAACCCACCAGATACGCAGTATTTT

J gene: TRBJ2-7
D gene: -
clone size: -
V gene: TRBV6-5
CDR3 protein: CASSYSRGSYEQYF
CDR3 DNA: TGTGCCAGCAGTTACTCAAGGGGATCCTACGAGCAGTACTTC

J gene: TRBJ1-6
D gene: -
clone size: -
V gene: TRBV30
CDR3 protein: CAWSAAEGSPLHF
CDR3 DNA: TGTGCCTGGAGTGCTGCGGAGGGTTCACCCCTCCACTTT

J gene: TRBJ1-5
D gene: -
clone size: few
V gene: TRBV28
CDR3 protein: CASSYSSQRVGSSNQPQHF
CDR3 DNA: TGTGCCAGCAGTTATAGTTCGCAGAGGGTCGGGTCGAGCAATCAGCCCCAGCATTTT

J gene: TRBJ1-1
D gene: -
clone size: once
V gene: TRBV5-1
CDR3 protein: CASSWETGFEAFF
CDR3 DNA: TGCGCCAGCAGCTGGGAGACAGGCTTCGAAGCTTTCTTT

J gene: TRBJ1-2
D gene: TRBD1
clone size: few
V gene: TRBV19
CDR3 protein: CASSISGQGNGYTF
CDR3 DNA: TGTGCCAGTAGTATCTCGGGACAGGGAAATGGCTACACCTTC

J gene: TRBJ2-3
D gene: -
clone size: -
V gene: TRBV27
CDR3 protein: CASSLFRGTDTQYF
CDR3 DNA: TGTGCCAGCAGTTTATTCAGGGGAACAGATACGCAGTATTTT

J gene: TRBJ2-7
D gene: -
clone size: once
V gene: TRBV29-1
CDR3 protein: CSARTTLGEQYF
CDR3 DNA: TGCAGCGCCCGGACTACCCTGGGGGAGCAGTACTTC

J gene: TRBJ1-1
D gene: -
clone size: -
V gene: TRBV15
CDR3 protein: CATSRGAADTEAFF
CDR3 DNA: TGTGCCACCAGCAGGGGGGCGGCGGACACTGAAGCTTTCTTT

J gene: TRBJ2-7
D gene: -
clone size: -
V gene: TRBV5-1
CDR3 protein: CASSLETGVDEQYF
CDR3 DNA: TGCGCCAGCAGCTTGGAGACAGGCGTCGACGAGCAGTACTTC

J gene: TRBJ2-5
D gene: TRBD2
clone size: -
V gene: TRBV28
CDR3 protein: CASSPTTSGEYQETQYF
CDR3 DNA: TGTGCCAGCAGTCCGACGACTAGCGGGGAGTATCAAGAGACCCAGTACTTC

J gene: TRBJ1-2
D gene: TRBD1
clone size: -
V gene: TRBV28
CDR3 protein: CASSLVAGTGTNGYTF
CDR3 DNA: TGTGCCAGCAGTTTAGTAGCCGGGACAGGCACAAATGGCTACACCTTC

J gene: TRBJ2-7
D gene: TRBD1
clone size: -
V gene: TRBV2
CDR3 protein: CASNTGQSSYEQYF
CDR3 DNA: TGTGCCAGCAATACGGGACAGAGCTCCTACGAGCAGTACTTC

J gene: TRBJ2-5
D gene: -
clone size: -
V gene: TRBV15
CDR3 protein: CATSSPPGDQETQYF
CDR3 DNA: TGTGCCACCAGCTCCCCCCCGGGTGACCAAGAGACCCAGTACTTC

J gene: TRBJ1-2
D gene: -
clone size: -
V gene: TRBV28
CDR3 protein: CASRREYGYTF
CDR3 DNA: TGTGCCAGCAGGCGGGAGTATGGCTACACCTTC

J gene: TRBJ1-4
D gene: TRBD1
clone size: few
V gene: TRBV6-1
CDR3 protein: CASSRDRDNEKLFF
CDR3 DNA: TGTGCCAGCAGCCGGGACAGAGATAATGAAAAACTGTTTTTT

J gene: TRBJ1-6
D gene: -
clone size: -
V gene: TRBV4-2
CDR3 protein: CASSLPNGGQNNSPLHF
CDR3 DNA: TGTGCCAGCAGCCTACCGAACGGGGGGCAAAATAATTCACCCCTCCACTTT

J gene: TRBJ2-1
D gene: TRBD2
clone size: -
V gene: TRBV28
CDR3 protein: CASSFYRGDYNEQFF
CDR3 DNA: TGTGCCAGCAGTTTTTATCGGGGGGATTACAATGAGCAGTTCTTC

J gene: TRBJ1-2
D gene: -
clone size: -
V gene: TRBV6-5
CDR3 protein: CASKKSGDGYGYTF
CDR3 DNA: TGTGCCAGCAAAAAGTCAGGGGACGGCTATGGCTACACCTTC

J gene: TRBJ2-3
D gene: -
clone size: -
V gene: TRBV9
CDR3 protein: CASSAQGTTALTDTQYF
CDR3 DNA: TGTGCCAGCAGCGCCCAGGGGACTACAGCTCTCACAGATACGCAGTATTTT

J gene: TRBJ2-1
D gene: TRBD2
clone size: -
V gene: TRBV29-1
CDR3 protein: CSAGLAGGRGGGNEQFF
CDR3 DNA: TGCAGCGCCGGACTAGCGGGGGGCCGAGGGGGCGGAAATGAGCAGTTCTTC

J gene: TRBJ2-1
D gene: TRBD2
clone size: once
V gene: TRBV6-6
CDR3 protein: CASSYTGGEQFF
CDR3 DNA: TGTGCCAGCAGTTACACGGGAGGTGAGCAGTTCTTC

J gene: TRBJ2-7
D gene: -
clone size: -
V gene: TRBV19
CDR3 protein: CASSDDRWGQGASYEQYF
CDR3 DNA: TGTGCCAGTAGTGACGACCGCTGGGGGCAAGGTGCATCCTACGAGCAGTACTTC

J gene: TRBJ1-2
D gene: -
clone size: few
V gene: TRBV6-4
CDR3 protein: CASSEGEGLDYGYTF
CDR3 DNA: TGTGCCAGCAGTGAGGGGGAGGGACTGGACTATGGCTACACCTTC

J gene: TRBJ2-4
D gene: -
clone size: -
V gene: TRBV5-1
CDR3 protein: CASSLTDSGVINIQYF
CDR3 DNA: TGCGCCAGCAGCCTTACGGACTCCGGGGTGATAAACATTCAGTACTTC

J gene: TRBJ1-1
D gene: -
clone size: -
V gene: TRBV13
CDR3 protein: CASSLSPGPAFF
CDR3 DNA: TGTGCCAGCAGCTTATCTCCAGGGCCAGCTTTCTTT

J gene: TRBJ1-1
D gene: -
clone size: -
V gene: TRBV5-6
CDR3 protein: CASSVAGRLLGAFF
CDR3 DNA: TGTGCCAGCAGCGTCGCGGGTCGATTATTGGGAGCTTTCTTT

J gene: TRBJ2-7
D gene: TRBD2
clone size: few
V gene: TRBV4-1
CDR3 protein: CASSETSGGYYEQYF
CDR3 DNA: TGCGCCAGCAGCGAAACTAGCGGGGGGTATTACGAGCAGTACTTC

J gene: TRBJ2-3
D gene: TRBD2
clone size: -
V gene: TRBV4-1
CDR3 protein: CASSQDLRAGGIRGTDTQYF
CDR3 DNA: TGCGCCAGCAGCCAAGATTTACGAGCGGGGGGCATTAGGGGCACAGATACGCAGTATTTT

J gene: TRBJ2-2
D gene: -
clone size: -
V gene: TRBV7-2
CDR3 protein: CASSLSPAGELFF
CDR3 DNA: TGTGCCAGCAGCTTATCCCCCGCCGGGGAGCTGTTTTTT

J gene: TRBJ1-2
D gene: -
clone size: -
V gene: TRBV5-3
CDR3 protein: CARSLVGARGNYGYTF
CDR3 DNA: TGTGCCAGAAGCTTGGTAGGGGCTAGGGGTAACTATGGCTACACCTTC

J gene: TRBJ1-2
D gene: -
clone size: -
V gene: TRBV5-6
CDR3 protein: CASSTGHYGYTF
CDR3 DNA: TGTGCCAGCAGTACAGGACACTATGGCTACACCTTC

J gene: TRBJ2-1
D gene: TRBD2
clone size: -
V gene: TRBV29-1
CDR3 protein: CSVAKGTSGGFSYNEQFF
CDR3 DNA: TGCAGCGTCGCTAAAGGGACTAGCGGGGGTTTCTCCTACAATGAGCAGTTCTTC

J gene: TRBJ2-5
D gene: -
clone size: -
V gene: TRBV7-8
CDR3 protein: CASSLAQGLGPETQYF
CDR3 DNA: TGTGCCAGCAGCTTAGCGCAGGGTTTGGGTCCAGAGACCCAGTACTTC

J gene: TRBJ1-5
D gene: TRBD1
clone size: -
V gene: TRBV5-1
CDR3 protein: CASGPGTGDNQPQHF
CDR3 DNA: TGCGCCAGCGGCCCTGGGACAGGGGACAATCAGCCCCAGCATTTT

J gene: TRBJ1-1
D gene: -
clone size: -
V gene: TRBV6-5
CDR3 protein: CASSYDGGDTEAFF
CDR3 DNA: TGTGCCAGCAGTTACGACGGGGGGGACACTGAAGCTTTCTTT

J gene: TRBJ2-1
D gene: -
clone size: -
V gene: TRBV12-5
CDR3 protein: CASGPGVDEQFF
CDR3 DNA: TGTGCTAGTGGACCCGGGGTGGATGAGCAGTTCTTC

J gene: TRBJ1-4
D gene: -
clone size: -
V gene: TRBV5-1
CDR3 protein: CASSYGTGEKLFF
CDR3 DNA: TGCGCCAGCAGCTACGGGACTGGGGAAAAACTGTTTTTT

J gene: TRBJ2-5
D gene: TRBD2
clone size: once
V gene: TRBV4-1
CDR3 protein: CASSPGLAGGLETQYF
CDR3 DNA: TGCGCCAGCAGCCCCGGACTAGCGGGGGGGTTAGAGACCCAGTACTTC

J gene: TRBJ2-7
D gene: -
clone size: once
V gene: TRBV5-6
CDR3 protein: CASSYRTVFYEQYF
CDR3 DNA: TGTGCCAGCAGCTATAGGACAGTATTTTACGAGCAGTACTTC

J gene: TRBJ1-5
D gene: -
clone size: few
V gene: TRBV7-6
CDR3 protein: CASSRGLNQPQHF
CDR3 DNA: TGTGCCAGCAGCCGGGGTCTCAATCAGCCCCAGCATTTT

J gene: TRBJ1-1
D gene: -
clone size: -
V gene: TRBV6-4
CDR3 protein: CASSRDMNTEAFF
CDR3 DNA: TGTGCCAGCAGCCGGGATATGAACACTGAAGCTTTCTTT

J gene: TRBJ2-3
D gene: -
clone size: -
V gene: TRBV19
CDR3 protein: CASMPRGGSTDTQYF
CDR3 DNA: TGTGCCAGCATGCCAAGGGGAGGTAGCACAGATACGCAGTATTTT

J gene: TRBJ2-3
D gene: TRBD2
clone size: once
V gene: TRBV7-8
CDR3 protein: CASSFLQRGDTQYF
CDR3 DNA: TGTGCCAGCAGCTTCTTGCAGCGGGGAGATACGCAGTATTTT